One sample yielded the 17 T cell receptor beta chains listed below, sequenced in a study of T cell repertoires in cytomegalovirus infection. These receptors lack a known antigen. Via MiXCR, TCRdb re-called the reads, giving one row per CDR3 protein. Of roughly 800,000 distinct CDR3 sequences listed, 25% to 35% are singletons. Sequences were derived from cultured CD8+ T cells from PBMCs, sampled from culture after CMV antigen stimulation. The receptors stem from a human donor in good health (CMV status not recorded). Some clones in this sample may be carry-over from other donors' samples.

CDR3 residues: CASIGTGNSFYEQYV. In nucleotides, the CDR3 is TGTGCCAGCATCGGGACAGGGAATAGCTTCTACGAGCAGTACGTC. This sequence joins TRBV6-6 and TRBJ2-7; 9 bases fit TRBD1. The trim removed 7 bases at V and 3 bases at J, leaving 10 bases unmatched. The CDR3 loop spans 15 amino acids. Germline values: CDR1 MNHNY, CDR2 SVGAGI (reference sequence).

The chain employs TRBV12-3 or TRBV12-4 and TRBJ1-1; D is unresolved. This CDR3 comprises 12 residues. Trimming removed 6 bases at V and 4 bases at J, with 9 bases between. The CDR3 region is CASSPMGTEAFF. DNA for the CDR3: TGTGCCAGCAGCCCTATGGGCACTGAAGCTTTCTTT.

The CDR3 region has the DNA TGCGCCAGCAGCCTCATGTCTGCGGGGGACTCCTACAATGAGCAGTTCTTC. Protein sequence: CASSLMSAGDSYNEQFF. J is TRBJ2-1 and V is TRBV4-1, with 7 bases identical to TRBD2. The V and J ends lost 4 bases and 0 bases, in that order; junction bases with no gene match: 9. CDR3 length equals 17 residues. The V gene's germline CDR1 is MGHRA and CDR2 YSYEKL.

The V and J genes are TRBV29-1 and TRBJ2-1, with 9 bases lining up with TRBD1. The V gene end was trimmed by 5 bases and the J gene end by 0 bases; junction bases not matched to a gene: 5. This CDR3 has 15 amino acids. Germline loops: CDR1 SQVTM, CDR2 ANQGSEA. CDR3 sequence (DNA): TGCAGCGTTACAGGACAGGGGAGCTCCTACAATGAGCAGTTCTTC. Translation gives CSVTGQGSSYNEQFF.

This clonotype was detected ten times or more. The gene calls are TRBV7-9 and TRBJ2-2, with a possible D match to TRBD1 (6 bases). Trimming took off 3 bases at V and 4 bases at J, with 15 bases between the two ends. CDR1 is SEHNR, CDR2 FQNEAQ, per germline (reference sequence). This CDR3 is built from 16 residues. CDR3 sequence (DNA): TGTGCCAGCAGCTTGTCCGGGACACGGAGCACCGGGGAGCTGTTTTTT. Translated, it gives CASSLSGTRSTGELFF.

This clonotype was counted between two and nine times. The V call is TRBV12-3 or TRBV12-4, the J call TRBJ2-2; 10 bases match TRBD1. This CDR3 is built from 17 residues. Trimming removed 6 bases from V and 4 bases from J; junction bases left unmatched: 11. The CDR3 DNA sequence: TGTGCCAGCAGCACGGGGACAGGGGTTAAGAGCACCGGGGAGCTGTTTTTT. This codes for CASSTGTGVKSTGELFF.

This clonotype was seen a handful of times. The chain combines TRBV12-3 or TRBV12-4 with TRBJ2-7; 11 positions agree with TRBD1. The trim removed 6 bases at V and 6 bases at J, leaving 4 bases unmatched. The length of the CDR3 is 13 residues. This CDR3 reads CASRGTGGTEQYF. CDR3 coding DNA: TGTGCCAGCAGGGGGACAGGGGGAACCGAGCAGTACTTC.

This clonotype has a handful of counts. One junction end does not reproduce the germline sequence, and a read error may be involved. The chain links TRBV7-8 to TRBJ1-1; TRBD1 might be the D (5 bases). Germline V gives CDR1 SGHVS, CDR2 FQNEAQ. The CDR3 contains 16 residues. The CDR3 reads CASNLGRTGSGTEAFF. As DNA, the CDR3 is TGTGCCAGCAACTTAGGGCGTACAGGTTCGGGCACTGAAGCTTTCTTT.

As for this clonotype: One junction end disagrees with the germline gene, perhaps due to a read error. The rearrangement links TRBV2 to TRBJ2-1, with a possible D match to TRBD1 (6 bases). The germline gives CDR1 SNHLY, CDR2 FYNNEI. The CDR3 runs 10 residues. CDR3 in DNA: TGTGTCAGCAGGGGTAATGAGCAGTTCTTC. Protein product: CVSRGNEQFF.

There are a few counts of this clonotype. The chain joins TRBV6-1 to TRBJ1-5; D is undetermined. Trimming removed 1 base from V and 3 bases from J, with 10 bases in between. There are 15 residues in the CDR3. Germline V gene sequence: CDR1 MNHNS, CDR2 SASEGT. CDR3 protein: CASSEGVSSNQPQHF. The CDR3 DNA follows: TGTGCCAGCAGTGAAGGGGTCTCCTCCAATCAGCCCCAGCATTTT.

The table lists this clonotype with a count of one. V gene TRBV4-2 combines with J gene TRBJ2-3; the D gene is possibly TRBD1 (6 bases). The CDR3 runs to 16 residues. Germline V gene sequence: CDR1 LGHNA, CDR2 YNFKEQ. Trimming pared 4 bases from V and 0 bases from J, leaving 14 bases between. CDR3 sequence reads: CASSLRDRFSTDTQYF. CDR3 in DNA: TGTGCCAGCAGCCTTCGCGACAGGTTTAGCACAGATACGCAGTATTTT.

This clonotype has a handful of counts. As DNA, the CDR3 is TGCGCCAGCAGCCAAGATCCGGACAGCCTCAATCAGCCCCAGCATTTT. Translation gives CASSQDPDSLNQPQHF. The rearrangement joins TRBV4-1 to TRBJ1-5; D is possibly TRBD1 (6 bases). The V end lost 0 bases, the J end lost 3 bases, and 12 bases lay between the germline ends. Germline V gives CDR1 MGHRA, CDR2 YSYEKL. CDR3 length equals 16 residues.

This clonotype was seen a handful of times. The chain recombines TRBV6-1 with TRBJ2-5; 7 bases fit TRBD2. The germline V gene has CDR1 MNHNS and CDR2 SASEGT. The CDR3 loop spans 17 amino acids. Germline trimming cut 0 bases from V and 5 bases from J; bases unmatched to any gene: 12. The CDR3 bases are TGTGCCAGCAGTGAAGCACCAAGCGGGACCGTCGTGGAGACCCAGTACTTC. Amino acids: CASSEAPSGTVVETQYF.

The V gene is TRBV9, the J gene TRBJ2-1, with D possibly being TRBD1 (5 bases). The CDR3 totals 16 residues. With 0 bases removed from V and 5 bases from J, the gap between germline ends came to 15 bases. CDR1 and CDR2 from the germline V gene are SGDLS and YYNGEE. The CDR3 DNA reads TGTGCCAGCAGCGTAGGGCAGGGTTCTGGGCACAATGAGCAGTTCTTC. Its translation: CASSVGQGSGHNEQFF.

This chain connects TRBV12-5 to TRBJ1-5; D unresolved. The CDR3 length is 12 residues. Per the germline V gene, CDR1 is LGHNT and CDR2 is FRNRAP. V was pared by 0 bases and J by 9 bases, with 6 bases between. CDR3: CASGLVAGPQHF. CDR3 sequence (DNA): TGTGCTAGTGGTTTGGTGGCGGGGCCCCAGCATTTT.

In its sample, this clonotype was seen many times. This chain connects TRBV28 to TRBJ1-6; D perhaps matches TRBD1 (6 bases). The CDR3 loop spans 15 amino acids. Germline V gene data show CDR1 as MDHEN and CDR2 as SYDVKM. Trimming left V 5 bases short and J 0 bases short, with 8 bases between. The CDR3 loop reads CASSTGSSYNSPLHF. For the CDR3, the DNA is TGTGCCAGCAGTACAGGGAGCTCCTATAATTCACCCCTCCACTTT.

This clonotype has just a few counts. The chain combines TRBV29-1 with TRBJ2-3, with 11 positions matching TRBD1. V lost 6 bases to trimming and J lost 4 bases; unmatched junction nucleotides: 6. There are 14 residues in the CDR3. CDR1 and CDR2 from the germline V gene are SQVTM and ANQGSEA. The CDR3: CSVAGTGGPDTQYF. The CDR3 DNA sequence: TGCAGCGTGGCCGGGACAGGGGGGCCAGATACGCAGTATTTT.